These 22 T cell receptor beta chains share one sample of origin, sequenced in a study of blood T cell repertoires in COVID-19. The table came from immunoSEQ multiplex PCR; TCRdb's copy has only in-frame clones and leaves some out. The data contain 220,000 or so clones, around 91% of them singletons. Sequencing was done on a sample of PBMCs or T cells enriched from blood (not recorded which). Receptors were obtained from a man in his thirties or forties who had been exposed to COVID-19.

This chain connects TRBV18 to TRBJ1-5; D is unresolved. CDR3 length: 16 amino acids. V was shortened by 3 bases and J by 4 bases, with 16 bases between the two germline ends. From germline, CDR1 is KGHSH and CDR2 LQKENI. CDR3 coding DNA: TGTGCCAGCTCACCTTCGACTAACGGTGCGAATCAGCCCCAGCATTTT. The encoded protein is CASSPSTNGANQPQHF.

The CDR3 DNA follows: TGTGCCAGCAGCCCTCTAGCGGGGGGACCCTACGAGCAGTACTTC. Its protein is CASSPLAGGPYEQYF. The chain is built from TRBV7-2 and TRBJ2-7, with TRBD2 identical over 11 bases. V trimming: 5 bases; J trimming: 2 bases; junction bases outside the gene matches: 5. The CDR3 extends over 15 amino acids. Germline CDR1 SGHTA, CDR2 FQGNSA.

V usage is TRBV7-2 and J usage is TRBJ1-2; TRBD1 might be the D (5 bases). The V gene lost 1 base and the J gene lost 8 bases, with 17 bases spanning the gap. Germline CDR1 is SGHTA and CDR2 is FQGNSA. The CDR3 extends over 15 amino acids. The CDR3 loop reads CASSLEFWGGEGYTF. The CDR3 DNA is TGTGCCAGCAGCTTAGAGTTTTGGGGGGGTGAAGGCTACACCTTC.

The V call is TRBV6-1, the J call TRBJ2-7; TRBD2 might be the D (5 bases). The CDR3 length is 13 residues. The germline V and J ends were trimmed by 2 bases and 5 bases, with 10 bases remaining between them. Germline V gene data show CDR1 as MNHNS and CDR2 as SASEGT. This chain's CDR3 is CASSEPGSHEQYF. The CDR3 DNA reads TGTGCCAGCAGTGAACCGGGGAGCCACGAGCAGTACTTC.

This chain links TRBV6-6 with TRBJ2-7; D not resolved. This CDR3 contains 15 residues. Trimming stripped 0 bases from V and 5 bases from J, with 14 bases between. From germline, CDR1 is MNHNY and CDR2 SVGAGI (reference sequence). CDR3 coding DNA: TGTGCCAGCAGTTACTCGAAATCAGGTTACGACGAGCAGTACTTC. It specifies CASSYSKSGYDEQYF.

The chain employs TRBV10-1 and TRBJ1-3, with D possibly matching TRBD1 (6 bases). V was cut by 2 bases and J by 8 bases, with 10 bases left in between. Germline values: CDR1 WNHNN, CDR2 SYGVQD (reference sequence). The CDR3 is made up of 13 amino acids. The CDR3 loop is CASSERDKDTIYF. The CDR3 bases are TGCGCCAGCAGTGAGCGGGACAAGGACACCATATATTTT.

The chain links TRBV4-1 to TRBJ1-2; 9 bases are a match to TRBD1. CDR1 and CDR2 (germline): MGHRA, YSYEKL. The CDR3 length is 15 residues. The V segment lost 2 bases and the J segment 5 bases; nucleotides outside the gene matches: 6. The CDR3 is CASSQPPGTGYGYTF. The CDR3 DNA is TGCGCCAGCAGCCAACCTCCCGGGACAGGGTATGGCTACACCTTC.

This clone was observed once. This rearrangement joins TRBV5-4 to TRBJ1-6; the D is unclear. The CDR3 length is 14 residues. Trimming pared 2 bases from V and 7 bases from J, leaving 10 bases between. CDR1 and CDR2 (germline): SGHNT, YYREEE (reference sequence). The CDR3 here is CASSLTGWNSPLHF. In DNA, the CDR3 is TGTGCCAGCAGCTTAACGGGGTGGAATTCACCCCTCCACTTT.

The CDR3 loop is CASSQVGGGGASNTQYF. In DNA, the CDR3 is TGTGCCAGCAGCCAAGTGGGTGGCGGGGGGGCCTCGAATACGCAGTATTTT. The chain carries TRBV3-1 (or the pseudogene TRBV3-2) and TRBJ2-3; TRBD2 agrees at 9 bases. Germline-derived CDR1 and CDR2 are LGHDT and YNNKEL (reference sequence). The V and J ends lost 1 base and 7 bases, in that order; junction bases with no gene match: 12. This CDR3 contains 17 residues.

This clone was seen once. The V and J genes are TRBV13 and TRBJ2-2, with TRBD2 matching over 8 bases. The CDR3 sequence is 14 residues long. V shed 5 bases and J 6 bases; nucleotides not matched to a gene: 5. The germline gives CDR1 PRHDT, CDR2 FYEKMQ (reference sequence). CDR3 sequence (DNA): TGTGCCAGCAGCCCAACTAGCGGCTCCGGGGAGCTGTTTTTT. Its protein product is CASSPTSGSGELFF. The whole variable domain, filled in from reference TRBV13 and TRBJ2-2, reads AAGVIQSPRHLIKEKRETATLKCYPIPRHDTVYWYQQGPGQDPQFLISFYEKMQSDKGSIPDRFSAQQFSDYHSELNMSSLELGDSALYFCASSPTSGSGELFFGEGSRLTVL.

The J gene is TRBJ2-7, the V gene TRBV5-1, with 8 bases identical to TRBD1. CDR1 is SGHRS and CDR2 is YFSETQ in the germline V gene. V lost 0 bases and J lost 9; bases outside the gene matches: 11. The CDR3 is 15 residues long. The CDR3 DNA sequence: TGCGCCAGCAGCTTGGCCGTCGGACAGGGCTTAGTGCAGTACTTC. Translation: CASSLAVGQGLVQYF.

The table lists this clone with a count of one. The chain links TRBV11-3 to TRBJ1-1; tentatively, D is TRBD1 (5 bases). CDR3 length equals 13 residues. Germline V gene sequence: CDR1 SGHNT, CDR2 YENEEA. The V and J ends lost 5 bases and 2 bases respectively, with 9 bases between them. The CDR3 here is CASSQGVNTEAFF. The CDR3 DNA is TGTGCCAGCAGCCAAGGGGTTAACACTGAAGCTTTCTTT.

The CDR3 DNA reads as TGTGCCAGCAGTCCTCCCTCCCTCGGGACAGGTGGAAACACCATATATTTT. As protein: CASSPPSLGTGGNTIYF. This chain links TRBV6-6 with TRBJ1-3, with 8 bases identical to TRBD1. The germline V gene has CDR1 MNHNY and CDR2 SVGAGI (reference sequence). The V and J ends lost 5 bases and 3 bases, in that order; junction bases with no gene match: 12. This CDR3 spans 17 amino acids.

V gene TRBV7-9 combines with J gene TRBJ1-4; 10 bases align to TRBD1. Germline V lookup: CDR1 SEHNR, CDR2 FQNEAQ (reference sequence). CDR3 size: 16 residues. V gave up 5 bases and J gave up 8 bases; unmatched junction bases: 11. The CDR3 reads CASSRDRGNRGEKLFF. The CDR3 nucleotides read TGTGCCAGCAGCCGGGACAGGGGAAACCGGGGAGAAAAACTGTTTTTT.

The V gene is TRBV6-5, the J gene TRBJ2-3; 12 positions match TRBD2. V dropped 1 base and J dropped 9; count of bases not matched to a gene: 8. This CDR3 contains 16 residues. Germline CDR1 reads MNHEY; CDR2 reads SVGAGI. CDR3 residues: CASSYLLAGGLNTQYF. CDR3 sequence (DNA): TGTGCCAGCAGTTACTTACTAGCGGGGGGCCTTAACACGCAGTATTTT.

The table lists this clone with a count of one. The J gene is TRBJ2-7, the V gene TRBV30; 8 bases align to TRBD2. The CDR3 sequence is 14 residues long. The germline CDR1 and CDR2 sequences are GTSNPN and SVGIG (reference sequence). The J segment lost 4 bases and the V segment lost 0 bases, leaving 5 bases of the junction unmatched. The CDR3 DNA reads TGTGCCTGGAGTGTAAGCGGGGGAGCTTACGAGCAGTACTTC. Amino acid sequence: CAWSVSGGAYEQYF. Variable domain in full (rest from reference TRBV30 and TRBJ2-7): SQTIHQWPATLVQPVGSPLSLECTVEGTSNPNLYWYRQAAGRGLQLLFYSVGIGQISSEVPQNLSASRPQDRQFILSSKKLLLSDSGFYLCAWSVSGGAYEQYFGPGTRLTVT.

The rearrangement joins TRBV5-5 to TRBJ2-5; 8 nucleotides agree with TRBD1. V shed 2 bases and J 4 bases; nucleotides not matched to a gene: 7. This CDR3 contains 15 residues. In germline, CDR1 is SGHKS, CDR2 YYEKEE (reference sequence). CDR3 sequence reads: CASSFRQGAGETQYF. The CDR3 DNA is TGTGCCAGCAGCTTCCGCCAGGGGGCCGGAGAGACCCAGTACTTC.

The chain employs TRBV12-5 and TRBJ2-1, with TRBD1 identical over 9 bases. The length of the CDR3 is 13 residues. Germline trimming cut 1 base from V and 15 bases from J; bases unmatched to any gene: 7. Germline assignment: CDR1 LGHNT and CDR2 FRNRAP. The CDR3 DNA sequence: TGTGCTAGTGGTTTGGAGGCCGGGACAGGGTTGTTCTTC. Its protein product is CASGLEAGTGLFF.

This sequence joins TRBV30 and TRBJ2-7, with 7 bases fitting TRBD2. Looked up from germline, CDR1 is GTSNPN and CDR2 is SVGIG (reference sequence). The CDR3 runs to 13 residues. Trimming cost V 0 bases and J 5 bases; bases outside gene matches: 4. The CDR3 loop is CAWSVGGENEQYF. The CDR3 bases are TGTGCCTGGAGTGTGGGGGGGGAAAACGAGCAGTACTTC.

V gene TRBV7-2 combines with J gene TRBJ1-5; D not certain. CDR1 is SGHTA, CDR2 FQGNSA, per germline. Trimming pared 5 bases from V and 2 bases from J, leaving 10 bases between. The CDR3 length is 14 residues. CDR3 sequence reads: CASSLEEGNQPQHF. CDR3 bases: TGTGCCAGCAGCCTCGAGGAGGGCAATCAGCCCCAGCATTTT.

The chain uses TRBV5-8 and TRBJ1-5, with TRBD1 matching over 8 bases. V shed 5 bases and J 5 bases; nucleotides not matched to a gene: 6. This CDR3 is 14 amino acids long. Germline lookup yields CDR1 SGHTS and CDR2 YDEGEE. The CDR3 reads CASSYDRGYQPQHF. In DNA form, the CDR3 reads TGTGCCAGCAGTTACGACAGGGGATATCAGCCCCAGCATTTT. The whole variable domain, remainder taken from reference TRBV5-8 and TRBJ1-5, is EAGVTQSPTHLIKTRGQQATLRCSPISGHTSVYWYQQALGLGLQFLLWYDEGEERNRGNFPPRFSGRQFPNYSSELNVNALELEDSALYLCASSYDRGYQPQHFGDGTRLSIL.

The V gene is TRBV4-3, the J gene TRBJ2-1, with a possible D match to TRBD1 (6 bases). This CDR3 comprises 16 residues. Germline CDR1 is LGHNA and CDR2 is YSLEER. V was shortened by 1 base and J by 2 bases, with 12 bases between the two germline ends. CDR3 protein: CASSQGVRGPYNEQFF. The CDR3 region has the DNA TGCGCCAGCAGCCAAGGGGTCAGGGGACCCTACAATGAGCAGTTCTTC.